Shown below are 29 T cell receptor beta chains from a single sample sequenced in a study of blood T cell repertoires in COVID-19. TCRdb keeps only in-frame clones here, not all; method: immunoSEQ multiplex PCR. The sample carries 400,000 or so clones, 87% recorded once. Sequencing input: PBMCs or T cells enriched from blood (not recorded which). The receptors were sampled from a middle-aged man in a cohort exposed to, infected with or recovered from COVID-19 (not recorded which).

The count of this clone is one. The chain combines TRBV9 with TRBJ2-1, with 12 bases fitting TRBD2. After removal of 4 bases from V and 6 bases from J, the junction contained 5 bases not matched to a gene. The CDR3 consists of 15 residues. Germline V CDR1 and CDR2: SGDLS, YYNGEE. CDR3 protein: CASSSRTSGINEQFF. In DNA form, the CDR3 reads TGTGCCAGCAGCTCCCGGACTAGCGGGATCAATGAGCAGTTCTTC.

The chain uses TRBV5-1 and TRBJ2-5; 8 bases match TRBD2. V dropped 3 bases and J dropped 2; count of bases not matched to a gene: 9. Per germline, CDR1 SGHRS and CDR2 YFSETQ. CDR3 length equals 16 residues. CDR3 sequence (DNA): TGCGCCAGCAGCTGGTCGGGACTAGGGTTACAAGAGACCCAGTACTTC. As protein: CASSWSGLGLQETQYF.

The chain recombines TRBV9 with TRBJ1-2; maybe TRBD1 (6 bases). This CDR3 has 15 residues. Germline assignment: CDR1 SGDLS and CDR2 YYNGEE. Trimming removed 0 bases from V and 1 base from J, with 10 bases in between. CDR3 region: CASSVEGHYNYGYTF. As DNA, the CDR3 is TGTGCCAGCAGCGTAGAGGGACACTATAACTATGGCTACACCTTC.

This clone was observed a single time. The CDR3 here is CASSEGPKNIQYF. CDR3 DNA: TGCGCCAGCAGTGAGGGCCCCAAAAACATTCAGTACTTC. The V call is TRBV10-1, the J call TRBJ2-4; D is unclear. The CDR3 totals 13 residues. The germline V gene encodes CDR1 WNHNN and CDR2 SYGVQD (reference sequence). V shed 2 bases and J shed 2 bases, with 4 bases lying between them.

This chain connects TRBV15 to TRBJ2-7, with D possibly being TRBD1 (6 bases). V shed 0 bases and J shed 4 bases, with 10 bases lying between them. This CDR3 is 14 amino acids long. CDR1 LNHNV and CDR2 YYDKDF come from the germline V gene (reference sequence). CDR3: CATSRDPTGYEQYF. For the CDR3, the DNA is TGTGCCACCAGCAGAGATCCGACAGGTTACGAGCAGTACTTC.

Regarding this clone: Other DNA sequences in the sample encode the same CDR3. The V call is TRBV5-1, the J call TRBJ2-7; D is possibly TRBD1 (5 bases). Germline V gene lookup returns CDR1 SGHRS and CDR2 YFSETQ. Trimming took 4 bases from V and 3 from J, leaving 11 bases between them. This CDR3 has 13 residues. CDR3 residues: CASSPSGRYEQYF. The CDR3 nucleotides read TGCGCCAGCAGCCCTTCAGGGCGCTACGAGCAGTACTTC.

This clone is a singleton in its sample. This rearrangement joins TRBV11-2 to TRBJ2-1; D is possibly TRBD1 (5 bases). V dropped 1 base and J dropped 6 bases, with 13 bases sitting between them. Germline loops: CDR1 SGHAT, CDR2 FQNNGV. The CDR3 is 15 amino acids. The CDR3 loop is CASSLVVGRINEQFF. The CDR3 nucleotides are TGTGCCAGCAGCTTAGTTGTGGGGCGCATCAATGAGCAGTTCTTC.

The rearrangement joins TRBV3-1 (or the pseudogene TRBV3-2) to TRBJ1-1; D is uncertain. Germline CDR1 reads LGHDT; CDR2 reads YNNKEL (reference sequence). Trimming pared 4 bases from V and 7 bases from J, leaving 13 bases between. The CDR3 extends over 13 amino acids. CDR3 DNA: TGTGCCAGCAGCCCGAAGCGGATAGATGAAGCTTTCTTT. Protein product: CASSPKRIDEAFF.

This clone has only one observation. The chain couples TRBV5-5 to TRBJ1-6, with 8 nucleotides matching TRBD1. Germline CDR1 is SGHKS and CDR2 is YYEKEE (reference sequence). This CDR3 has 17 amino acids. V gave up 0 bases and J gave up 7 bases; unmatched junction bases: 9. CDR3 sequence: CASSLEVGQGLNSPLHF. In nucleotides, the CDR3 is TGTGCCAGCAGCTTGGAGGTTGGACAGGGTTTAAATTCACCCCTCCACTTT.

The V call is TRBV18, the J call TRBJ1-1; 7 nucleotides align to TRBD1. This CDR3 is 17 amino acids long. Germline lookup yields CDR1 KGHSH and CDR2 LQKENI. V trimming: 0 bases; J trimming: 0 bases; junction bases outside the gene matches: 7. The chain's CDR3 is CASSPPFYRGLNTEAFF. The CDR3 DNA reads TGTGCCAGCTCACCACCGTTCTATAGGGGGCTGAACACTGAAGCTTTCTTT.

This rearrangement joins TRBV5-1 to TRBJ1-1; 7 positions agree with TRBD1. Germline V gene data show CDR1 as SGHRS and CDR2 as YFSETQ. The CDR3 has 15 amino acids. V shed 4 bases, J shed 4 bases, and the junction held 10 bases outside the gene matches. In DNA, the CDR3 is TGCGCCAGCAGCCAGGCGACAGGGATTGGCACTGAAGCTTTCTTT. It yields the protein CASSQATGIGTEAFF.

The chain uses TRBV5-6 and TRBJ1-6; possibly TRBD1 for D (5 bases). With 6 bases removed from V and 16 bases from J, the gap between germline ends came to 23 bases. This CDR3 is 14 amino acids long. CDR1 is SGHDT and CDR2 is YYEEEE in the germline V gene. CDR3 in amino acids: CASTLTGRPASLHF. The CDR3 bases are TGTGCCAGCACCTTAACAGGCAGACCGGCCTCTCTCCACTTT.

The rearrangement uses TRBV24-1 and TRBJ2-1, with 7 positions matching TRBD2. V dropped 11 bases and J dropped 9; count of bases not matched to a gene: 12. CDR3 length: 13 amino acids. The germline V gene encodes CDR1 KGHDR and CDR2 SFDVKD. This CDR3 is CASGLVVRGEQFF. The CDR3 region has the DNA TGTGCCAGTGGACTAGTCGTAAGGGGTGAGCAGTTCTTC.

The J gene is TRBJ1-1, the V gene TRBV2; 12 positions match TRBD1. The J segment lost 6 bases and the V segment lost 7 bases, leaving 3 bases of the junction unmatched. CDR1 and CDR2 from the germline V gene are SNHLY and FYNNEI. The CDR3 length is 13 residues. The CDR3, as DNA: TGTGCCAGCAAGGGACAGGGGGCCCCTGAAGCTTTCTTT. Amino acids: CASKGQGAPEAFF.

In this sample, this clone turned up once. J is TRBJ2-3 and V is TRBV5-1, with D perhaps TRBD2 (6 bases). The CDR3 sequence is 16 residues long. The germline V gene has CDR1 SGHRS and CDR2 YFSETQ. V shed 2 bases and J shed 0 bases, with 13 bases lying between them. The CDR3 spells CASSFSAGTSTDTQYF. CDR3 DNA: TGCGCCAGCAGCTTCTCCGCGGGAACAAGCACAGATACGCAGTATTTT.

The CDR3 region is CASSKGQGDQETQYF. CDR3 coding DNA: TGCGCCAGCAGCAAAGGACAGGGGGATCAAGAGACCCAGTACTTC. The chain combines TRBV5-1 with TRBJ2-5, with 10 bases lining up with TRBD1. Germline V CDR1 and CDR2: SGHRS, YFSETQ. V lost 4 bases and J lost 2; bases outside the gene matches: 5. CDR3 length: 15 amino acids.

This clone showed up just once. This rearrangement joins TRBV7-2 to TRBJ2-5, with 8 bases lining up with TRBD2. The CDR3 runs to 16 residues. V was pared by 5 bases and J by 7 bases, with 15 bases of the junction left unmatched. Germline CDR1 SGHTA, CDR2 FQGNSA. CDR3 in amino acids: CASSPTGTRSLATQYF. The CDR3 DNA is TGTGCCAGCAGCCCGACCGGGACTAGATCTTTGGCGACCCAGTACTTC.

The genes are TRBV11-3 and TRBJ1-2; 8 positions agree with TRBD1. V was clipped by 1 base and J by 6 bases; unmatched bases: 10. The CDR3 sequence is 16 residues long. Germline V gene data show CDR1 as SGHNT and CDR2 as YENEEA. The CDR3 DNA follows: TGTGCCAGCAGCTTAGTTCAACCACAGGGGGGAGATGGCTACACCTTC. It encodes CASSLVQPQGGDGYTF.

This clone occurred a few times. In nucleotides, the CDR3 is TGTGCCAGCTCACCACCGGGAGGGATGGAGACCCAGTACTTC. This sequence encodes CASSPPGGMETQYF. This chain connects TRBV18 to TRBJ2-5; 7 bases align to TRBD2. Looked up from germline, CDR1 is KGHSH and CDR2 is LQKENI. The junction had 3 bases not matched to a gene; V was cut back by 0 bases and J by 5 bases. The CDR3 totals 14 residues.

The V and J genes are TRBV7-2 and TRBJ2-3; 8 nucleotides match TRBD2. The junction had 1 base not matched to a gene; V was cut back by 2 bases and J by 0 bases. In germline, CDR1 is SGHTA, CDR2 FQGNSA. The CDR3 contains 15 residues. The CDR3 region is CASSLSGGSTDTQYF. CDR3 nucleotide sequence: TGTGCCAGCAGCTTAAGCGGGGGTAGCACAGATACGCAGTATTTT.

The gene calls are TRBV7-9 and TRBJ1-6; D perhaps matches TRBD1 (6 bases). Per germline, CDR1 SEHNR and CDR2 FQNEAQ (reference sequence). V dropped 8 bases and J dropped 7 bases, with 18 bases sitting between them. The CDR3 has 15 amino acids. The CDR3 loop reads CASVLTGTYNSPLHF. The DNA of the CDR3 is TGTGCCAGCGTTCTCACCGGGACATACAATTCACCCCTCCACTTT.

The CDR3 DNA follows: TGTGCCAGCAGTCTGCGGGAGTGGGGAAGGAATGAGCAGTTCTTC. It translates to CASSLREWGRNEQFF. V and J are TRBV27 and TRBJ2-1, with 7 bases lining up with TRBD2. Germline V gives CDR1 MNHEY, CDR2 SMNVEV (reference sequence). With V trimmed by 5 bases and J by 7 bases, 11 bases remained unmatched. The CDR3 totals 15 residues.

The rearrangement uses TRBV19 and TRBJ2-2; 12 bases fit TRBD2. Per germline, CDR1 LNHDA and CDR2 SQIVND (reference sequence). This CDR3 contains 18 residues. J lost 5 bases, V lost 5 bases, and 12 bases had no gene match. This CDR3 reads CASSPRLLAGGYTGELFF. In DNA form, the CDR3 reads TGTGCCAGTAGTCCGCGTCTCCTAGCGGGAGGGTATACCGGGGAGCTGTTTTTT.

V is TRBV4-1 and J is TRBJ1-3, with 7 positions matching TRBD1. The junction had 14 bases not matched to a gene; V was cut back by 5 bases and J by 7 bases. Germline CDR1 is MGHRA and CDR2 is YSYEKL. This CDR3 is 16 amino acids long. The CDR3 loop reads CASSAVPQGSRNTIYF. Written as DNA, the CDR3 is TGCGCCAGCAGCGCCGTTCCACAGGGGTCTCGGAACACCATATATTTT.

The gene calls are TRBV5-6 and TRBJ2-6; no clear D. The CDR3 spans 13 residues. Germline loops: CDR1 SGHDT, CDR2 YYEEEE. The ends were cut back, 4 bases at V and 4 bases at J, with 6 bases in the middle. CDR3 residues: CASSLQGANVLTF. In DNA, the CDR3 is TGTGCCAGCAGCCTGCAGGGGGCCAACGTCCTGACTTTC. Using reference TRBV5-6 and TRBJ2-6 for the parts outside the CDR3, the full variable domain is DAGVTQSPTHLIKTRGQQVTLRCSPKSGHDTVSWYQQALGQGPQFIFQYYEEEERQRGNFPDRFSGHQFPNYSSELNVNALLLGDSALYLCASSLQGANVLTFGAGSRLTVL.

The chain carries TRBV7-3 and TRBJ2-1; 9 bases map to TRBD1. V shed 5 bases and J 10 bases; nucleotides not matched to a gene: 12. CDR1 and CDR2 (germline): SGHTA, FQGTGA. This CDR3 is built from 15 residues. The DNA of the CDR3 is TGTGCCAGCAGCCCTCCCGGGACAGGGTTTGGGGAGCAGTTCTTC. Translating it yields CASSPPGTGFGEQFF.

This chain joins TRBV30 and TRBJ1-2; D is unresolved. The CDR3 is made up of 12 amino acids. The V gene lost 4 bases and the J gene lost 0 bases, with 6 bases spanning the gap. Per germline, CDR1 GTSNPN and CDR2 SVGIG (reference sequence). In nucleotides, the CDR3 is TGTGCCTGGACCCCAGCTAACTATGGCTACACCTTC. It is translated as CAWTPANYGYTF.

The J gene is TRBJ2-5, the V gene TRBV30; 8 bases map to TRBD1. This CDR3 contains 14 residues. Germline-derived CDR1 and CDR2 are GTSNPN and SVGIG (reference sequence). With V trimmed by 5 bases and J by 5 bases, 10 bases remained unmatched. The CDR3 is CAWERTGISETQYF. The CDR3 DNA reads as TGTGCCTGGGAAAGGACAGGGATCAGTGAGACCCAGTACTTC.

The chain joins TRBV20-1 to TRBJ1-6; D is undetermined. Germline V gene lookup returns CDR1 DFQATT and CDR2 SNEGSKA (reference sequence). Trimming left V 3 bases short and J 0 bases short, with 15 bases between. The CDR3 sequence is 17 residues long. This chain's CDR3 is CSASSGVGSSYNSPLHF. CDR3 DNA sequence: TGCAGTGCTAGTTCTGGGGTAGGGAGCTCCTATAATTCACCCCTCCACTTT.